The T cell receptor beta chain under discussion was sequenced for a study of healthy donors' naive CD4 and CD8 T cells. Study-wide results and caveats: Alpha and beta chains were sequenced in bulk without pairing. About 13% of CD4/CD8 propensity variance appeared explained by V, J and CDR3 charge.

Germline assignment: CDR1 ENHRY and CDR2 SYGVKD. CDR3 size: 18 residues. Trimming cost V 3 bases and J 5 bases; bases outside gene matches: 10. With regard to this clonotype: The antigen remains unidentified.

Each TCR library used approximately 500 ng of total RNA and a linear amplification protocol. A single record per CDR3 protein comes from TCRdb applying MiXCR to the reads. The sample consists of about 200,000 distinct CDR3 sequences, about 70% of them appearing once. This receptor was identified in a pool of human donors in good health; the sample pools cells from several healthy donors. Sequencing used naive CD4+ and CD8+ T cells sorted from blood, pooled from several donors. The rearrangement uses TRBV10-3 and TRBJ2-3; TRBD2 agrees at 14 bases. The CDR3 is CAISDISGTSGGGDTQYF. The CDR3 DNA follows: TGTGCCATCAGTGATATCTCCGGGACTAGCGGGGGCGGAGATACGCAGTATTTT.